This T cell receptor beta chain was identified in a study of CD8 T cells in Susac syndrome. With V trimmed by 5 bases and J by 9 bases, 15 bases remained unmatched. CDR1 and CDR2 (germline): LGHDT, YNNKEL (reference sequence). The CDR3 consists of 18 residues. RNA amounts of roughly 0.45 to 1 ug underwent reverse transcription with random hexamers. TCR beta CDR3 was amplified by immunoSEQ multiplex PCR. This amplification extended across 54 Vbeta and 13 Jbeta segments. TCRdb re-called the immunoSEQ multiplex PCR reads through MiXCR, storing one row per CDR3 protein. The data show a few hundred thousand distinct CDR3 sequences, 89% seen once.

The TCR sequence derives from a human donor with multiple sclerosis. The chain recombines TRBV3-1 with TRBJ2-1; TRBD2 matches 14 bases. The specimen sequenced was CD8+ T cells from PBMCs. CDR3 bases: TGTGCCAGCAGCTCCGCCACAGGACTAGCGGGAGGCCTGGGTGAGCAGTTCTTC. Its protein product is CASSSATGLAGGLGEQFF.